What follows describes a single T cell receptor beta chain. Its antigen is as yet unknown. The PCR employed 60 Vbeta primers together with 13 Jbeta primers. Assay: immunoSEQ multiplex PCR; the TCRdb copy retains only in-frame clones and omits some. The sample contains about 70,000 clones, around 73% of which appear only once. These data come from a study of cytomegalovirus exposure and HLA in healthy donors. After removal of 5 bases from V and 2 bases from J, the junction contained 7 bases not matched to a gene. CDR1 and CDR2 (germline): SEHNR, FQNEAQ (reference sequence). This CDR3 region has 18 residues. Study conclusions and caveats: TCR beta chains numbering about 160 were designated cytomegalovirus-associated.

Sequencing was done on a sample of PBMCs. This sequence joins TRBV7-9 and TRBJ2-6, with 12 bases matching TRBD2. This clonotype was sampled from a girl aged 10 to 17 in good health and CMV-seropositive. In nucleotides, the CDR3 is TGTGCCAGCAGCCCCCTAGCGGGGGGGAGGCCTGGGGCCAACGTCCTGACTTTC. It is translated as CASSPLAGGRPGANVLTF.